This T cell receptor beta chain was obtained from a study of blood T cell repertoires in COVID-19. In the study overall: Nucleic acid was either cDNA or gDNA, and it came from T cells, B-cell-depleted T cells, or PBMCs.

The age range of participants was about 18 to 89 years, with residence in more than 20 US areas. Profiling relied on immunoSEQ multiplex PCR, and the TCRdb table lists in-frame clones only, not all of them. This table holds roughly 400,000 clones, about nine tenths found once. The CDR3 runs 12 residues. Germline V CDR1 and CDR2: SQVTM, ANQGSEA. With 4 bases removed from V and 8 bases from J, the gap between germline ends came to 14 bases. The chain employs TRBV29-1 and TRBJ1-2, with D perhaps TRBD1 (6 bases). Sequencing input: PBMCs or T cells enriched from blood (not recorded which). The TCR sequence derives from a man younger than 35 who had recovered from COVID-19. The CDR3: CSVAWTVRGYTF. For the CDR3, the DNA is TGCAGCGTTGCGTGGACAGTTCGCGGCTACACCTTC.